What follows are 5 T cell receptor beta chains derived from one specimen sequenced in a study of blood T cell repertoires in COVID-19 (dated by TCRdb to the early 2020s). Library preparation used the immunoSEQ multiplex PCR assay. The table was pulled from immuneACCESS by TCRdb, which kept in-frame rearrangements only. Such tables lose some clones; where checked, under half of the loss comes from unresolved V genes, and the rest has no known cause. Within this sample are about 270,000 clones, with about nine tenths of them counted one time only. The ten largest clones add up to approximately 9% of the sample. Specimen: peripheral blood. The source of these receptors is a man between 35 and 55 years old with active or convalescent COVID-19.

In its sample, this clone was seen once. The chain carries TRBV5-4 and TRBJ2-3; D ambiguous. Germline V CDR1 and CDR2: SGHNT, YYREEE (reference sequence). The CDR3 contains 13 residues. Trimming pared 3 bases from V and 4 bases from J, leaving 9 bases between. The CDR3 protein is CASSSTTADTQYF. CDR3 DNA: TGTGCCAGCAGCTCGACAACCGCAGATACGCAGTATTTT.

CDR3 in amino acids: CASSLTGTLDEKLFF. The CDR3 region has the DNA TGTGCCAGCAGTTTGACAGGGACCCTGGATGAAAAACTGTTTTTT. The chain joins TRBV6-5 to TRBJ1-4, with 7 positions matching TRBD1. The CDR3 extends over 15 amino acids. The J segment lost 6 bases and the V segment lost 4 bases, leaving 8 bases of the junction unmatched. In germline, CDR1 is MNHEY, CDR2 SVGAGI.

The rearrangement links TRBV5-5 to TRBJ2-7, with 9 bases aligning to TRBD1. The CDR3 covers 15 residues. Germline V gene data show CDR1 as SGHKS and CDR2 as YYEKEE (reference sequence). The ends lost 4 bases at V and 3 bases at J; junction bases unmatched: 8. Here the CDR3 reads CASSPRQGDYYEQYF. In DNA, the CDR3 is TGTGCCAGCAGCCCGCGACAGGGGGACTACTACGAGCAGTACTTC.

This clone has more than one count but fewer than ten. The V call is TRBV5-1, the J call TRBJ1-1; D is unclear. Trimming removed 4 bases at V and 3 bases at J, with 13 bases between. The CDR3 runs to 14 residues. Germline assignment: CDR1 SGHRS and CDR2 YFSETQ. The CDR3 DNA reads TGCGCCAGCAGCCCGGTGAAGATGGACACTGAAGCTTTCTTT. This sequence encodes CASSPVKMDTEAFF.

This clone occurred once. This rearrangement joins TRBV14 to TRBJ2-1; D unclear. The CDR3 runs 14 residues. V was trimmed by 0 bases and J by 8 bases, leaving 11 bases between them. CDR1 is SGHDN, CDR2 FVKESK, per germline. The CDR3 bases are TGTGCCAGCAGCCAAGATGGCGACTCCGATGAGCAGTTCTTC. This encodes CASSQDGDSDEQFF.